The 4 T cell receptor beta chains reported below all come from one sample, sequenced in a study of blood T cell repertoires in COVID-19. Only in-frame clones appear in the TCRdb table, and some are missing; sequencing was by immunoSEQ multiplex PCR. The table has 55,000 to 80,000 clones, approximately 78% seen once; the top ten hold roughly an eighth. What was sequenced was peripheral blood. These receptors all stem from a human donor in a cohort sampled during active COVID-19.

CDR3 sequence: CASSAQATNQPQHF. The CDR3 DNA reads TGTGCCAGTAGTGCCCAGGCCACGAATCAGCCCCAGCATTTT. The chain links TRBV19 to TRBJ1-5; D ambiguous. The CDR3 loop spans 14 amino acids. Germline CDR1 and CDR2: LNHDA and SQIVND (reference sequence). V gave up 5 bases and J gave up 4 bases, with 12 bases separating them. Based on the CDR3 plus reference TRBV19 and TRBJ1-5, the full variable domain is DGGITQSPKYLFRKEGQNVTLSCEQNLNHDAMYWYRQDPGQGLRLIYYSQIVNDFQKGDIAEGYSVSREKKESFPLTVTSAQKNPTAFYLCASSAQATNQPQHFGDGTRLSIL.

Turning to this clone: No DNA is shown, since the ends of the CDR3 on it are uncertain; the CDR3 is the one TCRdb lists. The genes are TRBV21-1 and TRBJ1-3; the D call of TRBD1 is as the table states it, not checked on the DNA. TRBV21-1 is a recognized pseudogene. The CDR3 spans 16 amino acids, including both terminal residues. CDR3 protein: CASSSVGQGTGNTIYF.

The chain couples TRBV11-2 to TRBJ2-7; 8 bases agree with TRBD2. The V gene's germline CDR1 is SGHAT and CDR2 FQNNGV. The CDR3 has 15 residues. Trimming took 0 bases from V and 2 from J; bases not matched to a gene: 3. This chain's CDR3 is CASSLEAGETYEQYF. The DNA of the CDR3 is TGTGCCAGCAGCTTAGAAGCGGGGGAGACCTACGAGCAGTACTTC.

The sample holds one count of this clone. V is TRBV6-5 and J is TRBJ2-5, with 12 positions matching TRBD2. The trim removed 6 bases at V and 7 bases at J, leaving 9 bases unmatched. CDR1 and CDR2 (germline): MNHEY, SVGAGI. The CDR3 is 15 amino acids. The CDR3 bases are TGTGCCAGCAGCGGACTAGCGGGGAATTCGGGGACCCAGTACTTC. Translated: CASSGLAGNSGTQYF.